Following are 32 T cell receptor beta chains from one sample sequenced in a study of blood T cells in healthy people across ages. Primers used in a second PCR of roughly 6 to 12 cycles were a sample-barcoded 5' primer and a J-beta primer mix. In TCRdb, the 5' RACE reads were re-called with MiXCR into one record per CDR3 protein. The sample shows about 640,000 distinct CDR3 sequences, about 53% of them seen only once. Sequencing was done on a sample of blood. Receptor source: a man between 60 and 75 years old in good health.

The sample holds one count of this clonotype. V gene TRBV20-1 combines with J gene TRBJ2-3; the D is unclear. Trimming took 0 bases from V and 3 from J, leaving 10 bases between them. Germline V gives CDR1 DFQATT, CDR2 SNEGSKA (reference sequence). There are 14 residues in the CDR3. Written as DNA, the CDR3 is TGCAGTGCTAGAGATTTCGAGGAGACAGATACGCAGTATTTT. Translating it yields CSARDFEETDTQYF.

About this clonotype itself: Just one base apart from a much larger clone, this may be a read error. CDR3 sequence reads: CASSVRGAGDMQYF. CDR3 in DNA: TGTGCCAGCAGTGTTAGGGGGGCAGGAGATATGCAGTATTTT. The chain has TRBV12-3 or TRBV12-4 and TRBJ2-3; D possibly matches TRBD1 or TRBD2 (6 bases each). CDR3 length equals 14 residues.

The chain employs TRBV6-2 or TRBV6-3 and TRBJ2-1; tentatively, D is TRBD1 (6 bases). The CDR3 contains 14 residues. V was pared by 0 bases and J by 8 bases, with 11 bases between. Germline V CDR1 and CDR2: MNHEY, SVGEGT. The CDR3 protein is CASSYSAQGYEQFF. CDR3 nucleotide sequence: TGTGCCAGCAGTTACTCAGCTCAGGGGTATGAGCAGTTCTTC.

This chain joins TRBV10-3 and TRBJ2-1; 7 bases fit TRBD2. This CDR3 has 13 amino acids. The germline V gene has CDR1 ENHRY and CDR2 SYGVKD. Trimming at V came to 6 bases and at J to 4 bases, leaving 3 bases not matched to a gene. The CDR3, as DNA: TGTGCCATCAGCAGCGGGGAGTACAATGAGCAGTTCTTC. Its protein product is CAISSGEYNEQFF.

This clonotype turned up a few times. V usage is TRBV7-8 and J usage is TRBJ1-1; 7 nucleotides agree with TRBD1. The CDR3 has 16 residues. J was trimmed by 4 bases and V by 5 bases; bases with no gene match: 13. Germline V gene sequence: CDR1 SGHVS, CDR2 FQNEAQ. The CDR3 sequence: CASSLRPRDRLTEAFF. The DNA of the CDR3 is TGTGCCAGCAGCCTAAGACCGAGGGACAGACTCACTGAAGCTTTCTTT.

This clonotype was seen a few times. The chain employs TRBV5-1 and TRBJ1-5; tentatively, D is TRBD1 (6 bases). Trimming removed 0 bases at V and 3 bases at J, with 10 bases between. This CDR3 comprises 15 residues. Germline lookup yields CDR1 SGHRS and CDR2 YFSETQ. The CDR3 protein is CASSLGQGINQPQHF. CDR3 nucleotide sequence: TGCGCCAGCAGCTTGGGGCAGGGGATCAATCAGCCCCAGCATTTT. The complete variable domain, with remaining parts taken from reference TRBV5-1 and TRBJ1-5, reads KAGVTQTPRYLIKTRGQQVTLSCSPISGHRSVSWYQQTPGQGLQFLFEYFSETQRNKGNFPGRFSGRQFSNSRSEMNVSTLELGDSALYLCASSLGQGINQPQHFGDGTRLSIL.

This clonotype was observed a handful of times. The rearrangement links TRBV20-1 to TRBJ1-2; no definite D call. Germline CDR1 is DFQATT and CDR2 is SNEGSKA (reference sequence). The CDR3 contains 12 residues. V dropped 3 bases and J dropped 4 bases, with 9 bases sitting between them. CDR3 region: CSASSAGYGYTF. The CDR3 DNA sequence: TGCAGTGCTAGTTCAGCGGGCTATGGCTACACCTTC.

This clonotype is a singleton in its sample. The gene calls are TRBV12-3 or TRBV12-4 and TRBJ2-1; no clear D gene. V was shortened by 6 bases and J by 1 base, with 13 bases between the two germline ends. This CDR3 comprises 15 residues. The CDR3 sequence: CASSSFAGSYNEQFF. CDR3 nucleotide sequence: TGTGCCAGCAGCTCCTTTGCCGGGTCCTACAATGAGCAGTTCTTC.

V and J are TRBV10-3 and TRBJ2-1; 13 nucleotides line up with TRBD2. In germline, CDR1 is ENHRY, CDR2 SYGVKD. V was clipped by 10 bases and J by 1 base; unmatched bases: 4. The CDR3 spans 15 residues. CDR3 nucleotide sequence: TGTGCCACCCAGACTAGCGGGGGGTCCTACAATGAGCAGTTCTTC. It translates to CATQTSGGSYNEQFF.

The CDR3 DNA sequence: TGTGCCAGCAGTTTTTCCGGAGTGGTCTATGGCTACACCTTC. Translation gives CASSFSGVVYGYTF. The chain joins TRBV12-3 or TRBV12-4 to TRBJ1-2; D is unclear. Trimming took off 3 bases at V and 4 bases at J, with 12 bases between the two ends. The CDR3 runs 14 residues.

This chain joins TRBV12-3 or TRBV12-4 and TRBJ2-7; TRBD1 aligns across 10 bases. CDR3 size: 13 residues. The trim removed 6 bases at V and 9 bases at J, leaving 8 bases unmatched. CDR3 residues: CASSPGTGVLQYF. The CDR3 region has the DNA TGTGCCAGCAGCCCCGGGACAGGGGTTTTGCAGTACTTC.

CDR3 protein: CASSNVYGYTF. The CDR3 DNA reads TGTGCCAGCAGTAATGTCTATGGCTACACCTTC. The chain joins TRBV6-5 to TRBJ1-2; D remains unclear. Trimming took off 5 bases at V and 4 bases at J, with 5 bases between the two ends. The germline CDR1 and CDR2 sequences are MNHEY and SVGAGI. CDR3 length equals 11 residues.

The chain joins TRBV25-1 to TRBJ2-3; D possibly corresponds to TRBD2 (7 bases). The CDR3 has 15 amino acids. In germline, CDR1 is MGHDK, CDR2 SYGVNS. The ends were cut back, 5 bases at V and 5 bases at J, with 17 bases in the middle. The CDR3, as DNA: TGTGCCAGCAGTCCTGGGGGGGGGCCCTTAGATACGCAGTATTTT. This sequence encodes CASSPGGGPLDTQYF.

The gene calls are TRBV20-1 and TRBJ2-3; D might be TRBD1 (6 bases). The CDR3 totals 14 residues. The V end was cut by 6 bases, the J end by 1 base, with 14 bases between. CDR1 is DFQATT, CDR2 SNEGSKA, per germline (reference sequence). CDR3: CSASWTDGTDTQYF. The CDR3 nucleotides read TGCAGTGCCTCGTGGACAGACGGCACAGATACGCAGTATTTT.

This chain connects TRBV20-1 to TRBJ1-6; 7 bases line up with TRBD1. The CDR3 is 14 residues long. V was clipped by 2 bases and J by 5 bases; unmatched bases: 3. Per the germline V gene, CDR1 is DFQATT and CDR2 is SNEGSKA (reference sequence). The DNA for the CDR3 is TGCAGTGCTAGAAGGGACAGAGATAATTCACCCCTCCACTTT. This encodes CSARRDRDNSPLHF.

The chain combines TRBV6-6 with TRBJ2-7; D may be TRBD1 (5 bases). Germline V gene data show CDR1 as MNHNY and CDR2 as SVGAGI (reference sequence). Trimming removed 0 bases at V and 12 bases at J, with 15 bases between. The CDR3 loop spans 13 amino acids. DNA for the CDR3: TGTGCCAGCAGTTACTCGAAGGGGATATCTGCGTACTTC. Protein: CASSYSKGISAYF.

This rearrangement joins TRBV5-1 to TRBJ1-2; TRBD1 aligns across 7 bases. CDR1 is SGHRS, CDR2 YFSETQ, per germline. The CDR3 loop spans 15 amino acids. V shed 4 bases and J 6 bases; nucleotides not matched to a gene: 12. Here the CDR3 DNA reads TGCGCCAGCAGCCCGAGGCAGGGGGGGATCCATGGCTACACCTTC. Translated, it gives CASSPRQGGIHGYTF.

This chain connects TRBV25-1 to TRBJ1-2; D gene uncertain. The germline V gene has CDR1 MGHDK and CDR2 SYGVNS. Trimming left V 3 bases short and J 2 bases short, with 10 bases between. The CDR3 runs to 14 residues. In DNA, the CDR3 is TGTGCCAGCAGTGACCCCGGTCCCAACTATGGCTACACCTTC. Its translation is CASSDPGPNYGYTF.

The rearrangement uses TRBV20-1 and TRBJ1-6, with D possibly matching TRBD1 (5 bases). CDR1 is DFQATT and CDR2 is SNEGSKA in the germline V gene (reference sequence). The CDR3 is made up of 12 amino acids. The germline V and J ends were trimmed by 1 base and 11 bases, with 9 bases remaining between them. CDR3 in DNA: TGCAGTGCTAGAGGGAGGGGCCCACCCCTCCACTTT. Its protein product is CSARGRGPPLHF.

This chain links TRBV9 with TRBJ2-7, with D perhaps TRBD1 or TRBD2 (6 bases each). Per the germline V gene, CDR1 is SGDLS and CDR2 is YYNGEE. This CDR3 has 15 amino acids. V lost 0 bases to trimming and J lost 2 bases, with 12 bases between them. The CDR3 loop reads CASSVEEGHTYEQYF. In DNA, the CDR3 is TGTGCCAGCAGCGTAGAGGAGGGACACACCTACGAGCAGTACTTC.

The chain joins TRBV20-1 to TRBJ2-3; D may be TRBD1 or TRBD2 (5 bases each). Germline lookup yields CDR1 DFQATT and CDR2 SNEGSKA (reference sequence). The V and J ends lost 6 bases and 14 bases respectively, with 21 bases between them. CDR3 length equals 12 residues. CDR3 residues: CSAHPSGTRRYF. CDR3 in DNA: TGCAGTGCCCACCCGTCCGGGACCAGGCGGTATTTT.

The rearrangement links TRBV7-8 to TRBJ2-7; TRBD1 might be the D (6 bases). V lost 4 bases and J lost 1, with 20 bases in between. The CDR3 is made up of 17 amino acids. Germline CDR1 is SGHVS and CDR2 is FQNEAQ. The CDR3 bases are TGTGCCAGCAGCTCCGCCCGCTCGGACAGAGGATCCTACGAGCAGTACTTC. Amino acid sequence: CASSSARSDRGSYEQYF. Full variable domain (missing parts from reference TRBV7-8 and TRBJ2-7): GAGVSQSPRYKVAKRGQDVALRCDPISGHVSLFWYQQALGQGPEFLTYFQNEAQLDKSGLPSDRFFAERPEGSVSTLKIQRTQQEDSAVYLCASSSARSDRGSYEQYFGPGTRLTVT.

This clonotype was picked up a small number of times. The CDR3 sequence is CASSQGRRQSYGYTF. Written as DNA, the CDR3 is TGTGCCAGCAGCCAAGGGAGGCGCCAGTCTTATGGCTACACCTTC. This chain connects TRBV3-1 to TRBJ1-2; D gene unclear. CDR3 length: 15 amino acids. CDR1 LGHDT and CDR2 YNNKEL come from the germline V gene (reference sequence). V was shortened by 1 base and J by 5 bases, with 14 bases between the two germline ends. Full variable domain (remainder filled in from reference TRBV3-1 and TRBJ1-2): DTAVSQTPKYLVTQMGNDKSIKCEQNLGHDTMYWYKQDSKKFLKIMFSYNNKELIINETVPNRFSPKSPDKAHLNLHINSLELGDSAVYFCASSQGRRQSYGYTFGSGTRLTVV.

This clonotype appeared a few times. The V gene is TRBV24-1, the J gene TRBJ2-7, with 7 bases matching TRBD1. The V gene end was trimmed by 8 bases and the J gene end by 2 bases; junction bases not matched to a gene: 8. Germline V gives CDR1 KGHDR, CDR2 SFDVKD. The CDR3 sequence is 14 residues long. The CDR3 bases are TGTGCCACCACCGACAGGGAGTCTACCTACGAGCAGTACTTC. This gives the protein CATTDRESTYEQYF.

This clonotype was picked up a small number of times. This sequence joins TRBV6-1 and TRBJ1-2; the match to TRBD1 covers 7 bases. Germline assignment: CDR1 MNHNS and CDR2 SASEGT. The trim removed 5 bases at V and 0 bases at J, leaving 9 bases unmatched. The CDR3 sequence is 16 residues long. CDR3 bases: TGTGCCAGCAGTCGGGACAGCGTAGGAGCTAACTATGGCTACACCTTC. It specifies CASSRDSVGANYGYTF.

The CDR3 loop reads CASSPSPAEAFF. The CDR3 bases are TGTGCCAGCTCACCTAGTCCAGCTGAAGCTTTCTTT. The gene calls are TRBV18 and TRBJ1-1; no definite D call. The germline gives CDR1 KGHSH, CDR2 LQKENI. Trimming cost V 3 bases and J 6 bases, with 8 bases left between them. This CDR3 is built from 12 residues.

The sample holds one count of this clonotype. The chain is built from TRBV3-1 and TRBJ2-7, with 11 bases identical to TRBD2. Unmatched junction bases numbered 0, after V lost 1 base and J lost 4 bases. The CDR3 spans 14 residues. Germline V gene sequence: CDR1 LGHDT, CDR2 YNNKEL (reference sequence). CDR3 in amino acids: CASSQVAGGYEQYF. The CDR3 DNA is TGTGCCAGCAGCCAAGTAGCGGGGGGGTACGAGCAGTACTTC.

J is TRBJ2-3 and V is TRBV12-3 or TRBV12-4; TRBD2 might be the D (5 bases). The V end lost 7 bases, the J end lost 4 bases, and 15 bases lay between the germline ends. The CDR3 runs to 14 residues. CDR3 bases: TGTGCCAGCATCGGGGAGATCGGCCCAGATACGCAGTATTTT. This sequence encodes CASIGEIGPDTQYF.

The CDR3 bases are TGTGCCAGCAGCCAGGGAGGGGTAGGCTATGGCTACACCTTC. Protein product: CASSQGGVGYGYTF. The chain joins TRBV3-1 to TRBJ1-2; D is perhaps TRBD1 (5 bases). The CDR3 covers 14 residues. Between the trimmed V and J ends, which lost 3 bases and 4 bases, there was a span of 12 bases. Germline V gene lookup returns CDR1 LGHDT and CDR2 YNNKEL (reference sequence).

CDR3 residues: CASSRYLGTSGGAADTQYF. The CDR3 DNA follows: TGTGCCAGCAGCCGATACCTTGGGACTAGCGGGGGGGCCGCAGATACGCAGTATTTT. J is TRBJ2-3 and V is TRBV6-2 or TRBV6-3, with 16 nucleotides matching TRBD2. CDR3 length equals 19 residues. V lost 6 bases and J lost 4; bases outside the gene matches: 13. Germline V gives CDR1 MNHEY, CDR2 SVGEGT.

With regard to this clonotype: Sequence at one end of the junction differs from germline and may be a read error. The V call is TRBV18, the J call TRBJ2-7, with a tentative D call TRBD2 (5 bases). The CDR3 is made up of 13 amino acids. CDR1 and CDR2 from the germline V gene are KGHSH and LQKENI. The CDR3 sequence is CASAPGVGYEQYF. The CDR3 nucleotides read TGTGCCAGCGCACCCGGGGTAGGCTACGAGCAGTACTTC.

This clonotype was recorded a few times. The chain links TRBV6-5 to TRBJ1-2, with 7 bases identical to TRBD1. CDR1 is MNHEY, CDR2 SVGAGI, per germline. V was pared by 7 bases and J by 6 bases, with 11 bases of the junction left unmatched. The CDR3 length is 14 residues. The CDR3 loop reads CASTSSGGRDGYTF. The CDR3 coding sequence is TGTGCCAGCACCTCGTCAGGGGGAAGGGATGGCTACACCTTC.